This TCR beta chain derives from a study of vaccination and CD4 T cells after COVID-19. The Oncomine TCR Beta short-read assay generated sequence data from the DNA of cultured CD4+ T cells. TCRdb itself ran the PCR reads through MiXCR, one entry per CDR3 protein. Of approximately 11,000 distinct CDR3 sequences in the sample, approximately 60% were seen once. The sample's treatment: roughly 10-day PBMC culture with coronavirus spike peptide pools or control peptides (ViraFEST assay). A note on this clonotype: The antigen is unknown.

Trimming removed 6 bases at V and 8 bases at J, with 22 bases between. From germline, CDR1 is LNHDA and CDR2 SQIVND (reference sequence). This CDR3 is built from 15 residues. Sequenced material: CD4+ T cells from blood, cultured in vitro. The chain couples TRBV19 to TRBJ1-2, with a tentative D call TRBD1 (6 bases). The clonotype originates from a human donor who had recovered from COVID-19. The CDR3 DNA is TGTGCCAGTAGCCGAGAAACAGGGCTTATTGGGGGCTACACCTTC. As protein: CASSRETGLIGGYTF.